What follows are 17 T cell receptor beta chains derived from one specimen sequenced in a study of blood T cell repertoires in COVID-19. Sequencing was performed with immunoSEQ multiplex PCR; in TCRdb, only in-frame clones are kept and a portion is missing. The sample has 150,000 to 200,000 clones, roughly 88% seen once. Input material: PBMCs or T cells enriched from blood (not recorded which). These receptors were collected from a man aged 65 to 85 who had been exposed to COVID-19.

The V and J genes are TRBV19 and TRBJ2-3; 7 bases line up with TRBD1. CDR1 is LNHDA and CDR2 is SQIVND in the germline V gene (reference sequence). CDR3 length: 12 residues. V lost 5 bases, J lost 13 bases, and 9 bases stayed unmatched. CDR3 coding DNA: TGTGCCAGTAGTGGTACCGGGACAGAGGAGTATTTT. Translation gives CASSGTGTEEYF.

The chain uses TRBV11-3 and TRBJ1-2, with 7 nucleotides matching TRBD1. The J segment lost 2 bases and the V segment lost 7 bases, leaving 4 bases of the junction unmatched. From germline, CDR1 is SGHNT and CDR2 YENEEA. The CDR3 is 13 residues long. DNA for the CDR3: TGTGCCAGCATCCGGGACAGCAACTATGGCTACACCTTC. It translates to CASIRDSNYGYTF.

The CDR3, as DNA: TGTGCCAGCAGCTATAACGGTATCCAAGAGACCCAGTACTTC. Its translation: CASSYNGIQETQYF. The chain carries TRBV7-2 and TRBJ2-5; D is unclear. This CDR3 has 14 residues. The germline V gene encodes CDR1 SGHTA and CDR2 FQGNSA. V shed 4 bases and J shed 1 base, with 10 bases lying between them.

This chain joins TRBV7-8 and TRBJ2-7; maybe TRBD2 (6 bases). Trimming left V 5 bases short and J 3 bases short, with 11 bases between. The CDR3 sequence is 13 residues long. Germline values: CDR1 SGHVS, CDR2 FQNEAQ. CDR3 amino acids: CASSRGTFYEQYF. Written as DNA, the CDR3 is TGTGCCAGCAGCCGGGGGACTTTCTACGAGCAGTACTTC. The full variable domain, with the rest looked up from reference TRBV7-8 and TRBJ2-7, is GAGVSQSPRYKVAKRGQDVALRCDPISGHVSLFWYQQALGQGPEFLTYFQNEAQLDKSGLPSDRFFAERPEGSVSTLKIQRTQQEDSAVYLCASSRGTFYEQYFGPGTRLTVT.

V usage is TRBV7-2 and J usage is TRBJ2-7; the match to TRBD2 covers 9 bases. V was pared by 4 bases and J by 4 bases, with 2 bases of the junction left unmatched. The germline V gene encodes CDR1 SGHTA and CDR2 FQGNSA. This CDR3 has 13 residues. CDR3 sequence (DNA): TGTGCCAGCAGCTACACTAGCGGGTACGAGCAGTACTTC. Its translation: CASSYTSGYEQYF.

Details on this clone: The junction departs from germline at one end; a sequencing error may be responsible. DNA of the CDR3: TGTGCCAGCTCAATCTTAAGAAGCGAGAGGACTAGCTTC. It encodes CASSILRSERTSF. The V call is TRBV11-2, the J call TRBJ2-7; 7 bases match TRBD2. Germline V lookup: CDR1 SGHAT, CDR2 FQNNGV. CDR3 length equals 13 residues.

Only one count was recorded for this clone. Here the CDR3 DNA reads TGTGCCAGCAGCTTGTTCACAGGCCTTACCTACGAGCAGTACTTC. It encodes CASSLFTGLTYEQYF. The V and J genes are TRBV5-5 and TRBJ2-7; a possible D gene is TRBD1 (5 bases). Germline-derived CDR1 and CDR2 are SGHKS and YYEKEE (reference sequence). There are 15 residues in the CDR3. The V and J ends lost 1 base and 2 bases respectively, with 13 bases between them.

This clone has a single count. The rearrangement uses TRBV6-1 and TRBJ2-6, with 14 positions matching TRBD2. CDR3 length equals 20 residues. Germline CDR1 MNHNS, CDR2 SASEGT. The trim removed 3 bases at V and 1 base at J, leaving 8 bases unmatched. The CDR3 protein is CASSERGLAGGTSGANVLTF. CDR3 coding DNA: TGTGCCAGCAGTGAGCGAGGACTAGCGGGGGGAACTTCTGGGGCCAACGTCCTGACTTTC.

The CDR3, as DNA: TGCGCCAGCAGCTCATCCGGACTAGTGACAGATACGCAGTATTTT. It yields the protein CASSSSGLVTDTQYF. V gene TRBV5-1 combines with J gene TRBJ2-3, with 7 bases identical to TRBD2. J lost 3 bases, V lost 3 bases, and 7 bases had no gene match. CDR3 length: 15 residues. Germline V gene sequence: CDR1 SGHRS, CDR2 YFSETQ.

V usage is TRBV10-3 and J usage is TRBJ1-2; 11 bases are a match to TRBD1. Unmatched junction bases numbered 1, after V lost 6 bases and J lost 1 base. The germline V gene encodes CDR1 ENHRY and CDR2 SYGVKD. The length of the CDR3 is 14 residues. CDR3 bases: TGTGCCATCAGGGGGACAGGGGGTAACTATGGCTACACCTTC. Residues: CAIRGTGGNYGYTF.

The CDR3 coding sequence is TGTGCCAGCAGCCCGGGTGGGGGCGGCTATGGCTACACCTTC. Translation: CASSPGGGGYGYTF. V and J are TRBV6-5 and TRBJ1-2; a weak D match, TRBD1 (6 bases). Trimming removed 6 bases at V and 4 bases at J, with 15 bases between. The germline V gene encodes CDR1 MNHEY and CDR2 SVGAGI. The CDR3 has 14 amino acids.

CDR3 sequence: CASSLGQVSGNTIYF. The CDR3 coding sequence is TGTGCCAGCAGTTTAGGGCAGGTCTCTGGAAACACCATATATTTT. V and J are TRBV28 and TRBJ1-3; no reliable D call. V gave up 2 bases and J gave up 0 bases, with 8 bases separating them. This CDR3 is 15 amino acids long. CDR1 MDHEN and CDR2 SYDVKM come from the germline V gene.

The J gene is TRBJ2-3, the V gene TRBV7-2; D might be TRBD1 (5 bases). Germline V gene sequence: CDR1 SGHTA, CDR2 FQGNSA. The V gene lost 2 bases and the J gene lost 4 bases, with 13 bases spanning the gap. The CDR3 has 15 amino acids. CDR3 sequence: CASSLSNQGPDTQYF. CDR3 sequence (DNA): TGTGCCAGCAGCTTATCGAATCAGGGCCCAGATACGCAGTATTTT.

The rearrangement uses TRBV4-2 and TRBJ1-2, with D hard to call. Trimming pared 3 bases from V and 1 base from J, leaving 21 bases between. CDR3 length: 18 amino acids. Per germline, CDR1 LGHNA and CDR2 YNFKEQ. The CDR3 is CASSHLIISTHYNYGYTF. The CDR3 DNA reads TGTGCCAGCAGCCACCTCATAATTTCAACACATTATAACTATGGCTACACCTTC.

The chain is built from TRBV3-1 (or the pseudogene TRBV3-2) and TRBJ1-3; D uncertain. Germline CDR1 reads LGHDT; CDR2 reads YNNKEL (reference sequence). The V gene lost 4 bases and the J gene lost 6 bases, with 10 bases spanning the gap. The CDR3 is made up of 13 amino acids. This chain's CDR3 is CASSPPGVNTIYF. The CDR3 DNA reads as TGTGCCAGCAGCCCCCCAGGTGTAAACACCATATATTTT.

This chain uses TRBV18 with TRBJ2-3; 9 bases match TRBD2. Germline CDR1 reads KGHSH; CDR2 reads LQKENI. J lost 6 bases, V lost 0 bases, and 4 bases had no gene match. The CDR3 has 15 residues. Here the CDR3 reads CASSPPLAGKDTQYF. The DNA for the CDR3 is TGTGCCAGCTCACCACCGCTAGCGGGAAAGGATACGCAGTATTTT.

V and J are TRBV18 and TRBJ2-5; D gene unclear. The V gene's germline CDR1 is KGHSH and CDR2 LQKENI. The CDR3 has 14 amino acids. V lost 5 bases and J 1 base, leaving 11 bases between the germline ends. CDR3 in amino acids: CASSWPGSQETQYF. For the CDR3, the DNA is TGTGCCAGCTCATGGCCTGGCAGCCAAGAGACCCAGTACTTC.